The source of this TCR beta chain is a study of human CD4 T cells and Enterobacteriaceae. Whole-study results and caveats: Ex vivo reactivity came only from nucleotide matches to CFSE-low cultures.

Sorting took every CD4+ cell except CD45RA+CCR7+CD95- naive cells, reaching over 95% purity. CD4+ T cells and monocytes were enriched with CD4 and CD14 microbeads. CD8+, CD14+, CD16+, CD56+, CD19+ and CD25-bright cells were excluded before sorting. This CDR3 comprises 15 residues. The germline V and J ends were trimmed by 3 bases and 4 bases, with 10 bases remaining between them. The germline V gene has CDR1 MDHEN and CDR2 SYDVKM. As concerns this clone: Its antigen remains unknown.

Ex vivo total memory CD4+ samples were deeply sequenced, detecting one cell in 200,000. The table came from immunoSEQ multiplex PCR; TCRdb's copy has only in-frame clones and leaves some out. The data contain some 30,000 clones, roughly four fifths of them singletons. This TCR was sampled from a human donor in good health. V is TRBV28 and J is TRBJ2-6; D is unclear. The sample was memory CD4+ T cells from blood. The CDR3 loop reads CASSFVRAGANVLTF. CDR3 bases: TGTGCCAGCAGTTTTGTCCGGGCCGGGGCCAACGTCCTGACTTTC.